This passage covers 8 T cell receptor beta chains from one sample sequenced in a study of T-cell reconstitution after alpha-beta-depleted transplantation in children. A TCRbeta library incorporating unique molecular identifiers was prepared. TCRdb ran MiXCR on the PCR reads and lists one entry per CDR3 protein. The table lists hundreds of thousands of distinct CDR3 sequences, about 8.4% of them singletons. The specimen was PBMCs, mostly from graft donor cells, collected 360 days after TCRalphabeta/CD19-depleted stem cell transplant. The receptors come from a male patient between 2 and 15 years old who had a stem cell transplant for acute myeloid leukemia, so the T cells may come from the graft donor.

The chain combines TRBV5-1 with TRBJ2-2, with 9 bases that match TRBD2. The CDR3 extends over 17 amino acids. The ends lost 1 base at V and 1 base at J; junction bases unmatched: 5. The germline gives CDR1 SGHRS, CDR2 YFSETQ. The CDR3 nucleotides read TGCGCCAGCAGCTTGCGCGGGGGGGCCTTGAACACCGGGGAGCTGTTTTTT. Its protein product is CASSLRGGALNTGELFF.

This clonotype was observed a handful of times. V usage is TRBV18 and J usage is TRBJ2-2, with no clear D. Per germline, CDR1 KGHSH and CDR2 LQKENI. The V and J ends lost 2 bases and 1 base respectively, with 20 bases between them. The CDR3 has 19 amino acids. CDR3 sequence reads: CASSPIVGSPPVNTGELFF. CDR3 nucleotides: TGTGCCAGCTCACCAATCGTAGGGTCTCCACCCGTGAACACCGGGGAGCTGTTTTTT.

A few counts support this clonotype. This chain links TRBV10-3 with TRBJ2-1, with 16 positions matching TRBD2. From germline, CDR1 is ENHRY and CDR2 SYGVKD. This CDR3 is built from 15 residues. V lost 10 bases to trimming and J lost 4 bases; unmatched junction nucleotides: 4. CDR3 amino acids: CATGGLAGGYNEQFF. The CDR3 coding sequence is TGTGCCACGGGGGGACTAGCGGGAGGGTACAATGAGCAGTTCTTC.

The chain couples TRBV2 to TRBJ1-2, with D possibly TRBD1 on 5 matching bases. This CDR3 has 13 residues. From germline, CDR1 is SNHLY and CDR2 FYNNEI. Trimming took off 6 bases at V and 3 bases at J, with 11 bases between the two ends. The CDR3 is CASSRDPYYGYTF. The CDR3 bases are TGTGCCAGCAGCAGGGACCCGTACTATGGCTACACCTTC.

This clonotype was seen many times. The J gene is TRBJ2-2, the V gene TRBV14; a possible D gene is TRBD2 (5 bases). V was pared by 6 bases and J by 7 bases, with 6 bases between. The germline CDR1 and CDR2 sequences are SGHDN and FVKESK. The CDR3 length is 11 residues. The CDR3 sequence is CASRDFGELFF. Written as DNA, the CDR3 is TGTGCCAGCAGGGACTTCGGGGAGCTGTTTTTT.

This clonotype has at least ten counts. The rearrangement uses TRBV10-3 and TRBJ1-2; a weak D match, TRBD1 (5 bases). V was shortened by 6 bases and J by 5 bases, with 19 bases between the two germline ends. Per germline, CDR1 ENHRY and CDR2 SYGVKD. The CDR3 covers 15 residues. For the CDR3, the DNA is TGTGCCATCAGCGAAAGCAGCCCCTGGGGGTATGGCTACACCTTC. It codes for CAISESSPWGYGYTF.

There are a few counts of this clonotype. This chain uses TRBV7-2 with TRBJ2-1; TRBD2 matches at 14 bases. The CDR3 has 17 residues. In germline, CDR1 is SGHTA, CDR2 FQGNSA. J lost 3 bases, V lost 4 bases, and 5 bases had no gene match. Here the CDR3 DNA reads TGTGCCAGCAGCTGGCGGACTAGCGGGGGGTTCTACAATGAGCAGTTCTTC. Its protein is CASSWRTSGGFYNEQFF.

This clonotype appeared a few times. V and J are TRBV7-8 and TRBJ1-1, with D maybe TRBD1 (5 bases). V shed 8 bases and J shed 1 base, with 17 bases lying between them. The CDR3 extends over 15 amino acids. Germline V gene lookup returns CDR1 SGHVS and CDR2 FQNEAQ. CDR3 in DNA: TGTGCCAGCGGCCCCCTGGGACCCACGAACACTGAAGCTTTCTTT. Protein sequence: CASGPLGPTNTEAFF.